The rows below give T cell receptor beta chains drawn from one sample of a study of a mutant IDH1 vaccine in newly diagnosed glioma. TCRdb keeps only in-frame clones here, not all; method: immunoSEQ multiplex PCR. The table includes about 51,000 clones, 70% to 80% detected once. Source: PBMCs, taken from a glioma patient treated with radiotherapy, temozolomide or both. Receptor source: a woman aged 40 to 50 with glioma. The CDR3 runs from the conserved cysteine through the conserved F or W. The D gene is left open where the match is weak. Rows give clone size only sometimes, using once, few, many, or a class for an expanded clone.

.	.	TRBV27	TRBJ2-6	19	TGTGCCAGCACCCACACCTACCGGGACTCAGACTCTGGGGCCAACGTCCTGACTTTC	CASTHTYRDSDSGANVLTF
.	once	TRBV6-5	TRBJ1-2	13	TGTGCCAGCAGATCGCTGGGGGGGCATGGCTACACCTTC	CASRSLGGHGYTF
TRBD1	.	TRBV6-5	TRBJ2-1	15	TGTGCCAGCAGTAGGACAGGGGGCCCCTACAATGAGCAGTTCTTC	CASSRTGGPYNEQFF
TRBD1	.	TRBV9	TRBJ1-2	16	TGTGCCAGCAGCCCCTTCGATCGGACAGGCACCTATGGCTACACCTTC	CASSPFDRTGTYGYTF
.	few	TRBV27	TRBJ1-6	14	TGTGCCAGCAGTTTATCCAGGGCGGATTCACCCCTCCACTTT	CASSLSRADSPLHF
.	.	TRBV30	TRBJ1-1	13	TGTGCCTGGAGTGTAAACCGGAACACTGAAGCTTTCTTT	CAWSVNRNTEAFF
.	.	TRBV11-2	TRBJ2-4	16	TGTGCCAGCAGCTCAGGACTAACTCTAGCCAAAAACATTCAGTACTTC	CASSSGLTLAKNIQYF
.	few	TRBV20-1	TRBJ2-3	11	TGCAGTGCCAGGGGGGGTGATACGCAGTATTTT	CSARGGDTQYF
.	.	TRBV6-6	TRBJ1-1	14	TGTGCCAGCCAGTTGCAGGGTAGCTACACTGAAGCTTTCTTT	CASQLQGSYTEAFF
TRBD2	.	TRBV4-1	TRBJ2-5	15	TGCGCCAGCAGCCAATTAGCTGGGACTAGCGAGACCCAGTACTTC	CASSQLAGTSETQYF
.	.	TRBV9	TRBJ2-3	15	TGTGCCAGCAGCGTAGCGGCTAGTAGTCCAGATACGCAGTATTTT	CASSVAASSPDTQYF
.	.	TRBV2	TRBJ2-3	14	TGTGCCAGCAGTGTGGGGACCCTCGAAGATACGCAGTATTTT	CASSVGTLEDTQYF
.	.	TRBV7-7	TRBJ2-5	17	TGTGCTAGCAGCCCAAGTTTGGCGGGGGCTCTCCAAGAGACCCAGTACTTC	CASSPSLAGALQETQYF
.	.	TRBV27	TRBJ2-7	12	TGTGCCAGTTCCTTCGACGGATACGAGCAGTACTTC	CASSFDGYEQYF
.	.	TRBV6-5	TRBJ2-2	14	TGTGCCAGCAGGCCCAGTCGGGGACCCGGGGAGCTGTTTTTT	CASRPSRGPGELFF
.	.	TRBV9	TRBJ1-1	15	TGTGCCAGCAGCGCAGGGATCTGGGGGAACACTGAAGCTTTCTTT	CASSAGIWGNTEAFF
.	.	TRBV5-6	TRBJ1-4	14	TGTGCCAGCAGCCCTGGGGGCGCTGATGAAAAACTGTTTTTT	CASSPGGADEKLFF
.	.	TRBV30	TRBJ1-2	17	TGTGCCTGGACCCCCCCCAGGGCCCATTTGGGGGGCTATGGCTACACCTTC	CAWTPPRAHLGGYGYTF
.	.	TRBV10-2	TRBJ1-1	13	TGCGCCAGCAGTTCCGCAGAGAACACTGAAGCTTTCTTT	CASSSAENTEAFF
.	.	TRBV2	TRBJ1-3	14	TGTGCCAGCAGTAGCCAGGGAGGGAAGGACACCATATATTTT	CASSSQGGKDTIYF
.	.	TRBV5-6	TRBJ2-7	13	TGTGCCAGCAGCTTGAGGCATGCCTACGAGCAGTACTTC	CASSLRHAYEQYF
TRBD1	.	TRBV7-2	TRBJ1-6	15	TGTGCCAGCAGCGCAGCAACAGGGGGTTATTCACCCCTCCACTTT	CASSAATGGYSPLHF
.	few	TRBV6-1	TRBJ1-2	12	TGTGCCAGCAGCCGGGGAGTGGATGGCTACACCTTC	CASSRGVDGYTF
.	.	TRBV15	TRBJ1-1	12	TGTGCCACCAGCCGTAAGGCCGGGGTAGCTTTCTTT	CATSRKAGVAFF
.	once	TRBV2	TRBJ1-2	11	TGTGCCAGCAGCCTCCAATATGGCTACACCTTC	CASSLQYGYTF
TRBD1	.	TRBV30	TRBJ1-5	14	TGTGCCTGGAGTACAGGGGGTTCTTATCAGCCCCAGCATTTT	CAWSTGGSYQPQHF
.	.	TRBV6-6	TRBJ2-7	15	TGTGCCAGCAGTTACTCGACTCCTCAGGGGCTCGAGCAGTACTTC	CASSYSTPQGLEQYF
.	.	TRBV15	TRBJ2-7	14	TGTGCCACCAGCAGAGATGCATCTCCCTACGAGCAGTACTTC	CATSRDASPYEQYF
TRBD1	.	TRBV7-9	TRBJ1-1	15	TGTGCCAGCAGTTACGACAGGGGGATGAACACTGAAGCTTTCTTT	CASSYDRGMNTEAFF
.	.	TRBV5-1	TRBJ2-7	13	TGCGCCAGCAGCTTGCCCCAGGGGTACGAGCAGTACTTC	CASSLPQGYEQYF
.	.	TRBV6-1	TRBJ1-2	13	TGTGCCAGCAGTGACAGGCCGAACTATGGCTACACCTTC	CASSDRPNYGYTF
.	medium-sized	TRBV6-5	TRBJ1-1	15	TGTGCCAGCAGTTACTTGGGACTGTTGAACACTGAAGCTTTCTTT	CASSYLGLLNTEAFF
.	.	TRBV5-4	TRBJ2-5	16	TGTGCCAGGAGATGGGAGCGGGCCATCTTCCAAGAGACCCAGTACTTC	CARRWERAIFQETQYF
.	few	TRBV19	TRBJ1-5	12	TGTGCCAGTAGGGATGTTAATCAGCCCCAGCATTTT	CASRDVNQPQHF
.	.	TRBV10-3	TRBJ2-3	16	TGTGCCATCAGTGTTAGGGCTGCTAAGGGTTCAGATACGCAGTATTTT	CAISVRAAKGSDTQYF
.	.	TRBV19	TRBJ1-1	13	TGTGCCAGTAGTATGGCCCGAAACACTGAAGCTTTCTTT	CASSMARNTEAFF
.	.	TRBV9	TRBJ1-5	15	TGTGCCAGCAGCTCCCGTGGAGTTAGCAATCAGCCCCAGCATTTT	CASSSRGVSNQPQHF
.	.	TRBV27	TRBJ2-3	14	TGTGCCAGCAGTTTTGGGGGAACCACAGATACGCAGTATTTT	CASSFGGTTDTQYF
.	.	TRBV5-1	TRBJ1-3	13	TGCGCCAGCAGCTTGGCCGCTGGAAACACCATATATTTT	CASSLAAGNTIYF
TRBD1	few	TRBV19	TRBJ1-5	16	TGTGCCAGTAGCGCAGGGGGCAGGGTTGGCAATCAGCCCCAGCATTTT	CASSAGGRVGNQPQHF
.	.	TRBV30	TRBJ1-2	11	TGTGCCGCCCTACGGGACTATGGCTACACCTTC	CAALRDYGYTF
.	.	TRBV10-2	TRBJ1-1	17	TGCGCCAGCAGTGAGTCGATTCGGAGGGGCGAGGATACTGAAGCTTTCTTT	CASSESIRRGEDTEAFF
TRBD1	.	TRBV13	TRBJ1-1	13	TGTGCCAGTCGACAGGGGGCGGGCACTGAAGCTTTCTTT	CASRQGAGTEAFF
TRBD1	.	TRBV5-4	TRBJ2-2	17	TGTGCCAGCAGCTTAGGGGGACAGGGCTTCGGCACCGGGGAGCTGTTTTTT	CASSLGGQGFGTGELFF
TRBD1	.	TRBV12-5	TRBJ1-3	15	TGTGCTAGTGGTTTGCCTCGACAGGGATTCGACACCATATATTTT	CASGLPRQGFDTIYF
.	.	TRBV6-5	TRBJ1-1	13	TGTGCCAGCAAAAGATCCATGAACACTGAAGCTTTCTTT	CASKRSMNTEAFF
.	.	TRBV30	TRBJ1-5	13	TGTGCCTGGAGCGGAAGGGGCAATCAGCCCCAGCATTTT	CAWSGRGNQPQHF
.	.	TRBV9	TRBJ2-7	15	TGTGCCAGCAGCGCCGACTCCGGGACACTTTACGAGCAGTACTTC	CASSADSGTLYEQYF
TRBD1	.	TRBV10-3	TRBJ2-6	16	TGTGCCATCAGTGAACAGGGGGCCGCTGGGGCCAACGTCCTGACTTTC	CAISEQGAAGANVLTF
.	.	TRBV6-6	TRBJ2-2	13	TGTGCCAGCAGTAGGGGGAACACCGGGGAGCTGTTTTTT	CASSRGNTGELFF
.	.	TRBV4-1	TRBJ1-5	14	TGCGCCAGCAGCCAAGTGCAGGGGTTTCAGCCCCAGCATTTT	CASSQVQGFQPQHF
TRBD2	.	TRBV4-1	TRBJ2-7	15	TGCGCCAGCAGCCAGGGGCTAGCGGGGGCCTACGAGCAGTACTTC	CASSQGLAGAYEQYF
.	.	TRBV5-4	TRBJ1-2	17	TGTGCCAGCAGCTTGGTACCGGGTCCCCGTAAGAGAGATGGCTACACCTTC	CASSLVPGPRKRDGYTF